The 26 T cell receptor beta chains below come from one sample, sequenced in a study of blood T cell repertoires in COVID-19. Repertoires were generated with immunoSEQ multiplex PCR, while TCRdb's copy carries only in-frame clones and drops some. The table has 320,000 or so clones, roughly 89% seen once. The sample comprised PBMCs or T cells enriched from blood (not recorded which). The receptor set was obtained from a man between 60 and 75 years old who had recovered from COVID-19.

The V and J genes are TRBV21-1 and TRBJ2-3; TRBD1 is the table's D call, not checked against the DNA. TRBV21-1 is listed as a pseudogene. The CDR3 spans 16 residues. CDR3 in DNA: TGTGCCAGCAGCCAACCCAGGGGGCTCAGCACAGATACGCAGTATTTT. Protein: CASSQPRGLSTDTQYF.

The CDR3 bases are TGCAGCGTTCCGGACAGGGGAAACATTCAGTACTTC. Its translation: CSVPDRGNIQYF. The chain is built from TRBV29-1 and TRBJ2-4, with 9 positions matching TRBD1. V trimming: 5 bases; J trimming: 6 bases; junction bases outside the gene matches: 2. Germline V gene data show CDR1 as SQVTM and CDR2 as ANQGSEA. This CDR3 is built from 12 residues. Variable domain in full (rest from reference TRBV29-1 and TRBJ2-4): SAVISQKPSRDICQRGTSLTIQCQVDSQVTMMFWYRQQPGQSLTLIATANQGSEATYESGFVIDKFPISRPNLTFSTLTVSNMSPEDSSIYLCSVPDRGNIQYFGAGTRLSVL.

The chain employs TRBV9 and TRBJ2-3, with 8 nucleotides matching TRBD2. The junction had 10 bases not matched to a gene; V was cut back by 4 bases and J by 3 bases. The CDR3 is made up of 16 amino acids. Per germline, CDR1 SGDLS and CDR2 YYNGEE. CDR3 bases: TGTGCCAGCAGCATGCGTGGTAGCGGGAATACAGATACGCAGTATTTT. Translation gives CASSMRGSGNTDTQYF.

The J gene is TRBJ2-1, the V gene TRBV19; 7 nucleotides line up with TRBD1. The CDR3 has 16 residues. With 5 bases clipped from V and 4 bases from J, the junction kept 11 bases outside the gene matches. Germline V gives CDR1 LNHDA, CDR2 SQIVND (reference sequence). The DNA of the CDR3 is TGTGCCAGTAGTCCCCCCTGGGGACAGATTTACAATGAGCAGTTCTTC. This codes for CASSPPWGQIYNEQFF.

The rearrangement joins TRBV5-1 to TRBJ2-1; D is perhaps TRBD1 (6 bases). Germline CDR1 SGHRS, CDR2 YFSETQ. This CDR3 spans 12 amino acids. Trimming took off 4 bases at V and 7 bases at J, with 9 bases between the two ends. CDR3: CASSLGQNEQFF. The DNA for the CDR3 is TGCGCCAGCAGCCTCGGACAGAATGAGCAGTTCTTC.

The gene calls are TRBV19 and TRBJ2-5; D is possibly TRBD1 (6 bases). V lost 4 bases to trimming and J lost 1 base, with 10 bases between them. Germline V gives CDR1 LNHDA, CDR2 SQIVND (reference sequence). The CDR3 runs 14 residues. Here the CDR3 DNA reads TGTGCCAGTAGTAGGACAGAGGTCCAAGAGACCCAGTACTTC. Protein: CASSRTEVQETQYF.

This chain links TRBV20-1 with TRBJ1-4; D is unresolved. The CDR3 loop spans 14 amino acids. Germline CDR1 is DFQATT and CDR2 is SNEGSKA (reference sequence). Trimming cost V 3 bases and J 3 bases, with 11 bases left between them. The CDR3: CSASRAASNEKLFF. The CDR3 nucleotides are TGCAGTGCTAGTCGCGCGGCATCTAATGAAAAACTGTTTTTT.

The rearrangement uses TRBV5-1 and TRBJ1-2, with D tentatively TRBD1 (5 bases). This CDR3 comprises 13 residues. Trimming took 0 bases from V and 8 from J, leaving 11 bases between them. Germline V gene sequence: CDR1 SGHRS, CDR2 YFSETQ. The CDR3 DNA follows: TGCGCCAGCAGCTTGGACAAACAGGAAGGCTACACCTTC. Its translation is CASSLDKQEGYTF.

This rearrangement joins TRBV28 to TRBJ1-5; D possibly corresponds to TRBD1 (5 bases). Germline values: CDR1 MDHEN, CDR2 SYDVKM. The CDR3 totals 16 residues. The V end was cut by 1 base, the J end by 7 bases, with 17 bases between. CDR3 sequence reads: CASSLLRGLSKQPQHF. Written as DNA, the CDR3 is TGTGCCAGCAGTTTATTACGGGGGTTGTCAAAACAGCCCCAGCATTTT. The complete variable domain, with remaining parts taken from reference TRBV28 and TRBJ1-5, reads DVKVTQSSRYLVKRTGEKVFLECVQDMDHENMFWYRQDPGLGLRLIYFSYDVKMKEKGDIPEGYSVSREKKERFSLILESASTNQTSMYLCASSLLRGLSKQPQHFGDGTRLSIL.

This sequence joins TRBV7-2 and TRBJ1-2; 8 bases agree with TRBD1. Germline trimming cut 3 bases from V and 6 bases from J; bases unmatched to any gene: 6. The CDR3 is made up of 14 amino acids. CDR1 SGHTA and CDR2 FQGNSA come from the germline V gene. Written as DNA, the CDR3 is TGTGCCAGCAGCTTTGCAGGGGGCGTCGATGGCTACACCTTC. It codes for CASSFAGGVDGYTF.

Concerning this clone itself: Other DNA sequences in this sample translate to the same CDR3. J is TRBJ2-5 and V is TRBV6-5; 8 nucleotides agree with TRBD1. The CDR3 has 13 amino acids. The trim removed 2 bases at V and 4 bases at J, leaving 0 bases unmatched. The germline V gene encodes CDR1 MNHEY and CDR2 SVGAGI. CDR3 DNA: TGTGCCAGCAGTTACGACAGGGGAGAGACCCAGTACTTC. It yields the protein CASSYDRGETQYF.

This chain links TRBV29-1 with TRBJ2-7, with 7 bases fitting TRBD2. CDR1 is SQVTM and CDR2 is ANQGSEA in the germline V gene. The CDR3 extends over 13 amino acids. V trimming: 4 bases; J trimming: 0 bases; junction bases outside the gene matches: 3. In DNA, the CDR3 is TGCAGCGTTGCCCGGGAGGACTCCTACGAGCAGTACTTC. Translated: CSVAREDSYEQYF.

This rearrangement joins TRBV11-2 to TRBJ2-4; D is unresolved. The V and J ends lost 3 bases and 5 bases respectively, with 5 bases between them. CDR1 SGHAT and CDR2 FQNNGV come from the germline V gene. This CDR3 has 12 residues. The chain's CDR3 is CASSFAENIQYF. The CDR3 DNA reads as TGTGCCAGCAGCTTTGCAGAAAACATTCAGTACTTC.

The J gene is TRBJ1-2, the V gene TRBV6-6, with 7 bases aligning to TRBD1. Unmatched junction bases numbered 10, after V lost 11 bases and J lost 7 bases. The V gene's germline CDR1 is MNHNY and CDR2 SVGAGI (reference sequence). The CDR3 covers 12 residues. CDR3 residues: CAGGTVNPGYTF. The CDR3 DNA reads TGTGCCGGAGGGACAGTTAATCCTGGCTACACCTTC.

This clone has just one count. This rearrangement joins TRBV7-3 to TRBJ2-7; 9 nucleotides line up with TRBD1. The ends lost 4 bases at V and 5 bases at J; junction bases unmatched: 6. CDR3 length: 14 residues. Germline V gene data show CDR1 as SGHTA and CDR2 as FQGTGA. Here the CDR3 DNA reads TGTGCCAGCAGCTCCGGGACAGGGATCGACGAGCAGTACTTC. As protein: CASSSGTGIDEQYF. The variable domain in full, completed from reference TRBV7-3 and TRBJ2-7, reads GAGVSQTPSNKVTEKGKYVELRCDPISGHTALYWYRQSLGQGPEFLIYFQGTGAADDSGLPNDRFFAVRPEGSVSTLKIQRTERGDSAVYLCASSSGTGIDEQYFGPGTRLTVT.

The chain uses TRBV4-1 and TRBJ2-7; 9 bases agree with TRBD2. Germline lookup yields CDR1 MGHRA and CDR2 YSYEKL. The CDR3 has 16 amino acids. Trimming cost V 1 base and J 5 bases; bases outside gene matches: 9. CDR3 sequence reads: CASSQAIASGINEQYF. The CDR3 DNA follows: TGCGCCAGCAGCCAAGCTATCGCTAGCGGGATTAACGAGCAGTACTTC.

The chain uses TRBV5-1 and TRBJ2-5; possibly TRBD2 for D (5 bases). Trimming removed 0 bases from V and 5 bases from J, with 11 bases in between. This CDR3 contains 14 residues. Germline lookup yields CDR1 SGHRS and CDR2 YFSETQ. CDR3 loop: CASSLDTGGETQYF. DNA of the CDR3: TGCGCCAGCAGCTTGGATACGGGCGGGGAGACCCAGTACTTC.

The chain couples TRBV28 to TRBJ2-7; 7 nucleotides align to TRBD1. The CDR3 runs to 13 residues. CDR1 is MDHEN, CDR2 SYDVKM, per germline. Trimming cost V 6 bases and J 1 base; bases outside gene matches: 3. The CDR3 sequence is CASRLQGSYEQYF. CDR3 sequence (DNA): TGTGCCAGCAGATTACAGGGGTCCTACGAGCAGTACTTC.

V and J are TRBV6-2 or TRBV6-3 and TRBJ1-1; 7 bases are shared with TRBD1. The CDR3 is 14 amino acids. Losses at the gene ends were 4 bases for V and 4 bases for J; bases not matched to a gene: 6. Looked up from germline, CDR1 is MNHEY and CDR2 is SVGEGT. Here the CDR3 reads CASSSNRGLTEAFF. The CDR3 DNA follows: TGTGCCAGCAGTTCCAACAGGGGACTCACTGAAGCTTTCTTT.

This chain links TRBV7-9 with TRBJ1-5, with TRBD1 identical over 9 bases. V gave up 5 bases and J gave up 4 bases; unmatched junction bases: 9. This CDR3 has 16 amino acids. CDR1 and CDR2 from the germline V gene are SEHNR and FQNEAQ (reference sequence). The CDR3 DNA reads TGTGCCAGCAGCCGCAATACAGGGGGCCCTAATCAGCCCCAGCATTTT. Amino acid sequence: CASSRNTGGPNQPQHF.

The rearrangement joins TRBV7-8 to TRBJ2-1; 8 nucleotides line up with TRBD2. Germline CDR1 is SGHVS and CDR2 is FQNEAQ. V lost 7 bases, J lost 9 bases, and 11 bases stayed unmatched. The CDR3 runs 14 residues. CDR3 residues: CASTFSQLAVEQFF. The CDR3 region has the DNA TGTGCCAGCACCTTCTCACAACTAGCGGTTGAGCAGTTCTTC.

The sample holds one count of this clone. The gene calls are TRBV28 and TRBJ2-7, with D tentatively TRBD1 (6 bases). Germline V gene data show CDR1 as MDHEN and CDR2 as SYDVKM. The V gene lost 7 bases and the J gene lost 1 base, with 14 bases spanning the gap. This CDR3 is 14 amino acids long. In nucleotides, the CDR3 is TGTGCCAGCAACTCAAACAGGGTTTCCTACGAGCAGTACTTC. Its protein is CASNSNRVSYEQYF.

The chain links TRBV28 to TRBJ1-2; tentatively, D is TRBD1 (6 bases). Trimming stripped 6 bases from V and 3 bases from J, with 11 bases between. The CDR3 runs to 13 residues. The germline V gene encodes CDR1 MDHEN and CDR2 SYDVKM. The chain's CDR3 is CASRGAGDYGYTF. The DNA for the CDR3 is TGTGCCAGCAGGGGGGCAGGGGACTATGGCTACACCTTC.

V gene TRBV11-2 combines with J gene TRBJ1-1; D is unresolved. CDR1 and CDR2 from the germline V gene are SGHAT and FQNNGV. V dropped 2 bases and J dropped 5 bases, with 12 bases sitting between them. The CDR3 consists of 14 residues. CDR3 protein: CASSLKGERTEAFF. CDR3 DNA sequence: TGTGCCAGCAGCTTAAAGGGAGAGAGGACTGAAGCTTTCTTT.

The chain is built from TRBV10-1 and TRBJ2-3, with TRBD2 identical over 12 bases. CDR1 WNHNN and CDR2 SYGVQD come from the germline V gene (reference sequence). The V segment lost 0 bases and the J segment 1 base; nucleotides outside the gene matches: 8. The CDR3 has 19 amino acids. The CDR3 region is CASSESLAGGLFGTDTQYF. In DNA form, the CDR3 reads TGCGCCAGCAGTGAGTCGCTAGCGGGAGGGTTGTTTGGCACAGATACGCAGTATTTT.

This chain links TRBV9 with TRBJ2-1, with D unresolved. This CDR3 region has 14 residues. V lost 2 bases and J lost 0, with 6 bases in between. The germline V gene has CDR1 SGDLS and CDR2 YYNGEE. In DNA, the CDR3 is TGTGCCAGCAGCGTTCTGAGCTCCTACAATGAGCAGTTCTTC. Protein product: CASSVLSSYNEQFF.